This entry lists 5 T cell receptor beta chains sequenced from one sample in a study of control samples from healthy donors and cancer patients. Libraries were prepared by immunoSEQ multiplex PCR; TCRdb keeps only in-frame clonotypes and omits some of them. The table has roughly 80,000 clones, roughly 90% seen once. Input material: PBMCs. Source of these receptors: a woman aged 55 to 70 with head and neck cancer.

This chain links TRBV29-1 with TRBJ2-7; D could derive from TRBD1 or TRBD2 (5 bases each). Germline V gene sequence: CDR1 SQVTM, CDR2 ANQGSEA. There are 12 residues in the CDR3. Between the trimmed V and J ends, which lost 4 bases and 3 bases, there was a span of 10 bases. CDR3 sequence (DNA): TGCAGCGTTGCGAGGGACCACTACGAGCAGTACTTC. Protein sequence: CSVARDHYEQYF.

V is TRBV5-1 and J is TRBJ1-2; D ambiguous. Germline V gene sequence: CDR1 SGHRS, CDR2 YFSETQ. The CDR3 has 14 amino acids. The V end was cut by 5 bases, the J end by 3 bases, with 14 bases between. This CDR3 is CASSPGASHYGYTF. CDR3 nucleotides: TGCGCCAGCAGTCCAGGAGCCTCCCACTATGGCTACACCTTC.

The J gene is TRBJ2-1, the V gene TRBV3-1 (or the pseudogene TRBV3-2), with 8 bases matching TRBD2. This CDR3 region has 14 residues. Trimming cost V 5 bases and J 6 bases; bases outside gene matches: 6. Per the germline V gene, CDR1 is LGHDT and CDR2 is YNNKEL (reference sequence). CDR3 DNA sequence: TGTGCCAGCAGCAACGGACTAGCTGGCAATGAGCAGTTCTTC. It encodes CASSNGLAGNEQFF.

The chain recombines TRBV11-2 with TRBJ2-7, with a possible D match to TRBD2 (5 bases). This CDR3 has 12 amino acids. Germline CDR1 SGHAT, CDR2 FQNNGV. Trimming cost V 2 bases and J 6 bases, with 8 bases left between them. The CDR3 coding sequence is TGTGCCAGCAGCTTACTAGCAACCGAGCAGTACTTC. This encodes CASSLLATEQYF.

This rearrangement joins TRBV27 to TRBJ1-4, with D unclear. V lost 7 bases to trimming and J lost 4 bases, with 13 bases between them. This CDR3 has 14 residues. CDR1 MNHEY and CDR2 SMNVEV come from the germline V gene (reference sequence). CDR3 nucleotide sequence: TGTGCCAGCACCACACTCGGGTATAATGAAAAACTGTTTTTT. Amino acid sequence: CASTTLGYNEKLFF.